These 20 T cell receptor beta chains were all obtained from the same sample, sequenced in a study of cytomegalovirus exposure and HLA in healthy donors. The study ran its PCR with 60 Vbeta and 13 Jbeta primers. Some clones are missing from TCRdb's copy, which holds only in-frame ones; the method was immunoSEQ multiplex PCR. Among roughly 90,000 clones listed, roughly 82% were seen once. Source material: PBMCs. Receptors originate from a man younger than 40 in good health and CMV-seropositive.

This clone was detected a few times. V and J are TRBV7-9 and TRBJ2-7, with 10 bases identical to TRBD2. The germline V gene encodes CDR1 SEHNR and CDR2 FQNEAQ (reference sequence). The CDR3 has 15 residues. After removal of 10 bases from V and 3 bases from J, the junction contained 12 bases not matched to a gene. As DNA, the CDR3 is TGTGCCAACAGTGTACCGGGACTAGCGTTCTACGAGCAGTACTTC. Its protein product is CANSVPGLAFYEQYF.

The chain joins TRBV5-8 to TRBJ1-1; 9 nucleotides match TRBD1. CDR3 length: 17 residues. With 3 bases clipped from V and 5 bases from J, the junction kept 14 bases outside the gene matches. The germline gives CDR1 SGHTS, CDR2 YDEGEE. The CDR3 nucleotides read TGTGCCAGCAGCTCCGGGACAGGGTGGCGTTTGGGTACTGAAGCTTTCTTT. As protein: CASSSGTGWRLGTEAFF. The full variable domain, rest sourced from reference TRBV5-8 and TRBJ1-1, is EAGVTQSPTHLIKTRGQQATLRCSPISGHTSVYWYQQALGLGLQFLLWYDEGEERNRGNFPPRFSGRQFPNYSSELNVNALELEDSALYLCASSSGTGWRLGTEAFFGQGTRLTVV.

This sequence joins TRBV19 and TRBJ2-1; 16 bases are a match to TRBD2. This CDR3 spans 17 amino acids. V shed 8 bases and J 8 bases; nucleotides not matched to a gene: 12. The germline CDR1 and CDR2 sequences are LNHDA and SQIVND (reference sequence). CDR3 loop: CASDFGTSGRARYEQFF. DNA of the CDR3: TGTGCCAGTGATTTCGGGACTAGCGGGAGGGCCCGGTATGAGCAGTTCTTC.

This clone showed up just a few times. This sequence joins TRBV2 and TRBJ2-7; TRBD1 matches 7 bases. The V gene end was trimmed by 5 bases and the J gene end by 0 bases; junction bases not matched to a gene: 4. The CDR3 is 14 residues long. Looked up from germline, CDR1 is SNHLY and CDR2 is FYNNEI. DNA for the CDR3: TGTGCCAGCAGTCGACAGGGAAGCTCCTACGAGCAGTACTTC. Its translation: CASSRQGSSYEQYF.

In its sample, this clone was seen a few times. The rearrangement links TRBV6-1 to TRBJ2-7; 10 nucleotides align to TRBD2. CDR3 length: 14 residues. Germline CDR1 is MNHNS and CDR2 is SASEGT. V was clipped by 2 bases and J by 7 bases; unmatched bases: 5. The CDR3 DNA sequence: TGTGCCAGCAGTGAACTAGCGGGAGTGGGTGAGCAGTACTTC. Its protein is CASSELAGVGEQYF.

A remark on this clone: The junction departs from the called germline gene at one end, perhaps through a read error. The rearrangement joins TRBV12-5 to TRBJ1-1; D is possibly TRBD1 (5 bases). The CDR3 is made up of 14 amino acids. Germline V CDR1 and CDR2: LGHNT, FRNRAP. CDR3: CAGGSRDLDRKAFF. The DNA for the CDR3 is TGTGCTGGTGGTTCTCGGGACTTAGATCGTAAAGCTTTCTTT.

This chain connects TRBV27 to TRBJ2-1; tentatively, D is TRBD2 (6 bases). With 3 bases removed from V and 1 base from J, the gap between germline ends came to 10 bases. In germline, CDR1 is MNHEY, CDR2 SMNVEV (reference sequence). The CDR3 runs to 15 residues. The CDR3 nucleotides read TGTGCCAGCAGTTTCGACGGAGGGTCCTACAATGAGCAGTTCTTC. Protein: CASSFDGGSYNEQFF.

This clone was observed once. The chain has TRBV12-2 and TRBJ2-7; TRBD2 is the table's D call and was not checked against the DNA. TRBV12-2 is assigned pseudogene status. The CDR3 length is 19 residues. CDR3 amino acids: CASRLAPGGTPPSTKEQYF. Written as DNA, the CDR3 is TGTGCAAGTCGCTTAGCGCCTGGCGGGACTCCCCCCTCTACGAAAGAGCAGTACTTC.

The gene calls are TRBV10-3 and TRBJ2-3; D is unresolved. Germline CDR1 ENHRY, CDR2 SYGVKD. There are 13 residues in the CDR3. Trimming stripped 10 bases from V and 1 base from J, with 12 bases between. The CDR3 DNA reads as TGTGCCACTCAGGTCCCCCGCACAGATACGCAGTATTTT. Translating gives CATQVPRTDTQYF.

DNA for the CDR3: TGTGCCAGCTCAACTGGCGATTACGGGGGGCGCAACTATGGCTACACCTTC. Translated, it gives CASSTGDYGGRNYGYTF. J is TRBJ1-2 and V is TRBV18, with D tentatively TRBD1 (6 bases). Trimming stripped 5 bases from V and 2 bases from J, with 21 bases between. The CDR3 is 17 residues long. Germline V gene data show CDR1 as KGHSH and CDR2 as LQKENI.

This clone occurred a few times. The chain recombines TRBV30 with TRBJ2-2; 10 positions match TRBD2. V lost 3 bases, J lost 3 bases, and 10 bases stayed unmatched. Germline V lookup: CDR1 GTSNPN, CDR2 SVGIG (reference sequence). The CDR3 totals 17 residues. CDR3 sequence: CAWSSRAGGPDTGELFF. Here the CDR3 DNA reads TGTGCCTGGAGCTCTCGAGCGGGAGGGCCGGACACCGGGGAGCTGTTTTTT.

This chain connects TRBV5-1 to TRBJ2-3, with TRBD1 matching over 11 bases. The CDR3 sequence is 18 residues long. Germline V gene data show CDR1 as SGHRS and CDR2 as YFSETQ. V shed 4 bases, J shed 2 bases, and the junction held 12 bases outside the gene matches. In DNA form, the CDR3 reads TGCGCCAGCAGCGGGGGCTTCGGACAGGGGGCGAACACAGATACGCAGTATTTT. Its translation: CASSGGFGQGANTDTQYF. Complete variable domain (other parts from reference TRBV5-1 and TRBJ2-3): KAGVTQTPRYLIKTRGQQVTLSCSPISGHRSVSWYQQTPGQGLQFLFEYFSETQRNKGNFPGRFSGRQFSNSRSEMNVSTLELGDSALYLCASSGGFGQGANTDTQYFGPGTRLTVL.

As for this clone: A read error may account for a junction end that differs from germline. This chain links TRBV19 with TRBJ2-7, with D maybe TRBD2 (6 bases). The CDR3 is made up of 14 amino acids. Germline-derived CDR1 and CDR2 are LNHDA and SQIVND (reference sequence). Here the CDR3 reads CASSSGGKTYDQYF. In DNA, the CDR3 is TGTGCCAGTAGTTCAGGCGGGAAGACCTACGATCAGTACTTC.

The genes are TRBV6-5 and TRBJ2-1; 10 bases agree with TRBD2. V was pared by 0 bases and J by 7 bases, with 6 bases of the junction left unmatched. CDR1 MNHEY and CDR2 SVGAGI come from the germline V gene. This CDR3 spans 16 amino acids. This chain's CDR3 is CASSYSASGRWNEQFF. The CDR3 nucleotides are TGTGCCAGCAGTTACTCGGCTAGCGGGAGATGGAATGAGCAGTTCTTC.

The chain carries TRBV5-6 and TRBJ1-2, with a tentative D call TRBD1 (5 bases). The CDR3 contains 13 residues. The germline CDR1 and CDR2 sequences are SGHDT and YYEEEE. V lost 2 bases and J lost 4, with 9 bases in between. CDR3 residues: CASSLLQVYGYTF. The CDR3 DNA is TGTGCCAGCAGCTTACTACAGGTCTATGGCTACACCTTC.

The CDR3 DNA reads as TGTGCCAGCAGCGTCGGTGTGTCCCACAATCAGCCCCAGCATTTT. This sequence encodes CASSVGVSHNQPQHF. V usage is TRBV9 and J usage is TRBJ1-5, with no clear D. CDR3 length equals 15 residues. Trimming took off 2 bases at V and 3 bases at J, with 12 bases between the two ends. Germline V gives CDR1 SGDLS, CDR2 YYNGEE.

The genes are TRBV10-3 and TRBJ2-3; D is possibly TRBD2 (7 bases). The germline gives CDR1 ENHRY, CDR2 SYGVKD. V dropped 3 bases and J dropped 0 bases, with 13 bases sitting between them. This CDR3 region has 16 residues. The CDR3 loop is CAISEEAGASTDTQYF. CDR3 coding DNA: TGTGCCATCAGTGAAGAGGCGGGGGCTAGCACAGATACGCAGTATTTT.

The chain carries TRBV5-1 and TRBJ2-1; 9 nucleotides agree with TRBD2. This CDR3 contains 19 residues. V gave up 3 bases and J gave up 4 bases; unmatched junction bases: 17. Germline V gene sequence: CDR1 SGHRS, CDR2 YFSETQ. CDR3 in DNA: TGCGCCAGCAGCTGGGGGGCGGTGGTAGCGGGAGCGCTATACAATGAGCAGTTCTTC. This sequence encodes CASSWGAVVAGALYNEQFF.

V gene TRBV6-4 combines with J gene TRBJ1-2; D may be TRBD1 (5 bases). V was cut by 0 bases and J by 1 base, with 6 bases left in between. CDR3 length: 14 amino acids. The germline V gene encodes CDR1 MRHNA and CDR2 SNTAGT. CDR3 nucleotides: TGTGCCAGCAGTGACTCGGGGGGTAACTATGGCTACACCTTC. This gives the protein CASSDSGGNYGYTF.

The gene calls are TRBV5-5 and TRBJ1-1, with 8 bases that match TRBD1. The V segment lost 4 bases and the J segment 3 bases; nucleotides outside the gene matches: 5. Germline CDR1 reads SGHKS; CDR2 reads YYEKEE (reference sequence). CDR3 length: 14 residues. CDR3 loop: CASSQDRVYTEAFF. The CDR3 DNA reads as TGTGCCAGCAGCCAGGACAGGGTCTACACTGAAGCTTTCTTT.